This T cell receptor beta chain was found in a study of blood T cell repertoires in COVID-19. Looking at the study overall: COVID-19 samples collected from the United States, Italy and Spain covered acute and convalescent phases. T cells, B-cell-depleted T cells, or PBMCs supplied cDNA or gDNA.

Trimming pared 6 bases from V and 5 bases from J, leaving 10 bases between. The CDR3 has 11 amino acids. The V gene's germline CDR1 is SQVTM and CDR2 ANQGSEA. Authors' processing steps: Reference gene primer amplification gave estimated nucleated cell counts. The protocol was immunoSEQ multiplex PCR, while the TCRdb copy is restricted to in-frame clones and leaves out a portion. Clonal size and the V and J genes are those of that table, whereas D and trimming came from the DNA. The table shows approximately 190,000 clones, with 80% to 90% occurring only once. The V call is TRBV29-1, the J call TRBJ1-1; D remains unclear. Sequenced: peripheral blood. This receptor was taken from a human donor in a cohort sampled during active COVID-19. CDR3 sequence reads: CSVLDLTEAFF. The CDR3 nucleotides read TGCAGCGTCCTAGATTTAACTGAAGCTTTCTTT.